The next 6 T cell receptor beta chains were all read from a single sample in a study of liver allograft versus peripheral blood T cells. About the research overall: Recipients' peripheral blood supplied the T cell receptor repertoires against which those in transplanted livers were compared.

TCRdb redid the calling of the reads with MiXCR, one entry per CDR3 protein. The sample has thousands of distinct CDR3 sequences; around 21% are singletons. Every receptor here comes from a human patient who had a liver transplant. The graft donor may have contributed some T cells.

By share of the sample, this clonotype is medium-sized. The rearrangement uses TRBV5-6 and TRBJ1-2; no definite D call. Trimming cost V 6 bases and J 1 base, with 13 bases left between them. The CDR3 totals 14 residues. The V gene's germline CDR1 is SGHDT and CDR2 YYEEEE. The CDR3 reads CASMTIRGNYGYTF. As DNA, the CDR3 is TGTGCCAGCATGACGATTCGGGGTAACTATGGCTACACCTTC.

In the case of this clonotype: With a much larger clone just one base away, this may be a read error. V and J are TRBV6-1 and TRBJ2-7; D is ambiguous. Trimming stripped 6 bases from V and 1 base from J, with 13 bases between. The CDR3 consists of 14 residues. In germline, CDR1 is MNHNS, CDR2 SASEGT. The CDR3 region has the DNA TGTGCCAGCAGCGCAGACTGGGTTTCCTACGAGCAGTACTTC. It is translated as CASSADWVSYEQYF.

This clonotype is medium-sized. This chain links TRBV10-3 with TRBJ2-7, with 10 bases identical to TRBD1. V lost 8 bases to trimming and J lost 8 bases; unmatched junction nucleotides: 9. CDR1 and CDR2 (germline): ENHRY, SYGVKD. This CDR3 region has 13 residues. The CDR3 nucleotides are TGTGCCATCGGTGGGACAGGGGACTTAAAGCAGTACTTC. It specifies CAIGGTGDLKQYF.

J is TRBJ1-2 and V is TRBV6-2 or TRBV6-3, with D unresolved. Germline V gene data show CDR1 as MNHEY and CDR2 as SVGEGT. This CDR3 has 13 residues. The germline V and J ends were trimmed by 5 bases and 4 bases, with 11 bases remaining between them. The DNA for the CDR3 is TGTGCCAGCAGTCCCGCGGCAGTCTATGGCTACACCTTC. Protein sequence: CASSPAAVYGYTF.

The chain carries TRBV6-5 and TRBJ1-2; D is unclear. CDR3 length: 13 amino acids. Germline CDR1 MNHEY, CDR2 SVGAGI. Trimming pared 5 bases from V and 4 bases from J, leaving 11 bases between. The CDR3 coding sequence is TGTGCCAGCAGTCCTTCAAGGATCTATGGCTACACCTTC. It codes for CASSPSRIYGYTF.

This clonotype is medium-sized (0.01 to 0.1%) within its sample. The chain uses TRBV19 and TRBJ1-2; D might be TRBD1 (5 bases). V was trimmed by 4 bases and J by 3 bases, leaving 15 bases between them. The CDR3 extends over 15 amino acids. Per the germline V gene, CDR1 is LNHDA and CDR2 is SQIVND (reference sequence). CDR3 coding DNA: TGTGCCAGTAGTACCCCTGGGCAGGGTGACTATGGCTACACCTTC. Encoded protein: CASSTPGQGDYGYTF.